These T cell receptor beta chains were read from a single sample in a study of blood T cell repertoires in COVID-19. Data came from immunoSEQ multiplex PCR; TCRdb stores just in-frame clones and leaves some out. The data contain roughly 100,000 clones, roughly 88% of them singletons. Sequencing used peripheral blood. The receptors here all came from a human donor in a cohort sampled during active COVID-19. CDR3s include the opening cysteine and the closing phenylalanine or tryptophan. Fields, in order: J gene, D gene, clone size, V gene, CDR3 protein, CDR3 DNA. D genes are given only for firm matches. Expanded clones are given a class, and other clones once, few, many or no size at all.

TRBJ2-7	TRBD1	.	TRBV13	CASSLRAQGAYEQYF	TGTGCCAGCAGCTTACGGGCCCAGGGGGCCTACGAGCAGTACTTC
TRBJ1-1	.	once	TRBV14	CASSLTTGNTEAFF	TGTGCCAGCAGCCTTACGACAGGGAACACTGAAGCTTTCTTT
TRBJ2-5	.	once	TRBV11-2	CASSRGVGGAVETQYF	TGTGCCAGCAGCCGGGGAGTAGGGGGGGCCGTGGAGACCCAGTACTTC
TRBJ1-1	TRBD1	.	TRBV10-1	CASRDRGNTEAFF	TGCGCCAGCAGGGACAGGGGGAACACTGAAGCTTTCTTT
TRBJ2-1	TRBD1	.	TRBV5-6	CASKFFRQGNEQFF	TGTGCCAGCAAATTTTTCCGACAGGGTAATGAGCAGTTCTTC
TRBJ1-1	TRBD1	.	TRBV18	CASSLRQGGSEAFF	TGTGCCAGCTCACTCCGACAGGGTGGGTCTGAAGCTTTCTTT
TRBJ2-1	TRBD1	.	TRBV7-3	CASSLRGTGIRNEQFF	TGTGCCAGCAGCTTGAGGGGGACAGGCATAAGGAATGAGCAGTTCTTC
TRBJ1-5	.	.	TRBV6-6	CASIQDLSNQPQHF	TGTGCCAGCATTCAGGACTTAAGCAATCAGCCCCAGCATTTT
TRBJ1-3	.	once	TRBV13	CASSLSGEGNTIYF	TGTGCCAGCAGCTTATCAGGGGAAGGAAACACCATATATTTT
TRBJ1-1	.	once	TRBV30	CAWSTGFPEAFF	TGTGCCTGGAGTACAGGGTTCCCTGAAGCTTTCTTT
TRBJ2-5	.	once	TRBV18	CASSPPGDRRETQYF	TGTGCCAGCTCACCGCCGGGGGATCGACGAGAGACCCAGTACTTC
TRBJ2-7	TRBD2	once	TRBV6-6	CASSSTTSGTYEQYF	TGTGCCAGCAGTTCAACAACTAGCGGAACCTACGAGCAGTACTTC
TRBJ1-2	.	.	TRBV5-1	CASSFGPNYGYTF	TGCGCCAGCAGCTTTGGCCCAAACTATGGCTACACCTTC
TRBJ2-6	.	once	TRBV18	CASSPRASGANVLTF	TGTGCCAGCTCACCACGAGCCTCTGGGGCCAACGTCCTGACTTTC
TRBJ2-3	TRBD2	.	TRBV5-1	CASSFGLVTDTQYF	TGCGCCAGCAGCTTTGGACTAGTCACAGATACGCAGTATTTT
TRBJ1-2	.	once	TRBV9	CASSVEPGWGIDGYTF	TGTGCCAGCAGCGTAGAACCCGGATGGGGCATTGATGGCTACACCTTC
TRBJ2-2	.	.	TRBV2	CASSPLSGSTGELFF	TGTGCCAGCAGTCCCCTGTCGGGGAGCACCGGGGAGCTGTTTTTT
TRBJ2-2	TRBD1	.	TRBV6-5	CASSYGTGWSGELFF	TGTGCCAGCAGTTACGGGACAGGGTGGTCCGGGGAGCTGTTTTTT
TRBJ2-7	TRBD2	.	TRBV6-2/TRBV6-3	CASSYSRLAGEGSYEQYF	TGTGCCAGCAGTTACTCGCGGCTAGCGGGAGAGGGATCCTACGAGCAGTACTTC
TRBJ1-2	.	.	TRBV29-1	CSEERVINYGYTF	TGCAGCGAAGAGCGGGTGATCAACTATGGCTACACCTTC
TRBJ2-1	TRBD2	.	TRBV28	CASKTSGPYNEQFF	TGTGCCAGCAAAACTAGCGGGCCCTACAATGAGCAGTTCTTC
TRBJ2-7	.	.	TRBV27	CASSFYQPRGYEQYF	TGTGCCAGCAGTTTCTACCAACCCAGGGGCTACGAGCAGTACTTC
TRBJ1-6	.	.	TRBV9	CASSVEGNSPLHF	TGTGCCAGCAGCGTGGAGGGCAATTCACCCCTCCACTTT
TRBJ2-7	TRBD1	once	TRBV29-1	CSVEVAGGNYEQYF	TGCAGCGTTGAAGTGGCAGGGGGCAACTACGAGCAGTACTTC
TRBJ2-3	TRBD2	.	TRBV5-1	CASSLVLAGVADTQYF	TGCGCCAGCAGCTTAGTCCTAGCGGGAGTAGCAGATACGCAGTATTTT
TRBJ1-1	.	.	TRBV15	CATSRDRADEAFF	TGTGCCACCAGCAGAGATCGTGCGGATGAAGCTTTCTTT
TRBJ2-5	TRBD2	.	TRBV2	CASSEGLAGGEETQYF	TGTGCCAGCAGTGAAGGACTAGCGGGGGGCGAGGAGACCCAGTACTTC
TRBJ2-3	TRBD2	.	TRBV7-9	CASSRRSGRYKTDTQYF	TGTGCCAGCAGCCGTCGGAGCGGGAGATATAAAACAGATACGCAGTATTTT
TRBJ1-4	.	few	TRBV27	CASLDSNNEKLFF	TGTGCCAGCCTGGACAGCAATAATGAAAAACTGTTTTTT
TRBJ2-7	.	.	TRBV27	CASSLRASNSYEQYF	TGTGCCAGCAGTTTGAGGGCTAGCAACTCCTACGAGCAGTACTTC
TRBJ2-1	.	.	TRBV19	CASRQGSYNEQFF	TGTGCCAGTAGGCAGGGGTCCTACAATGAGCAGTTCTTC
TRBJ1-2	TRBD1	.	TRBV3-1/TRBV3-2	CASSQVGQGVYYGYTF	TGTGCCAGCAGCCAAGTGGGACAGGGGGTCTACTATGGCTACACCTTC
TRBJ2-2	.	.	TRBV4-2	CASSQDSLGGANTGELFF	TGTGCCAGCAGCCAAGATTCCTTGGGCGGGGCCAACACCGGGGAGCTGTTTTTT
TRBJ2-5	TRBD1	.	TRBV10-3	CAISEYGQGGETQYF	TGTGCCATCAGTGAGTATGGACAGGGTGGAGAGACCCAGTACTTC
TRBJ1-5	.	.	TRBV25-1	CASSAPGGGGPQHF	TGTGCCAGCAGTGCTCCGGGAGGGGGAGGGCCCCAGCATTTT
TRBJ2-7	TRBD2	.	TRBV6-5	CASSYSGSGDEQYF	TGTGCCAGCAGTTACTCGGGTAGCGGGGACGAGCAGTACTTC
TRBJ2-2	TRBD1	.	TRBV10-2	CASSESTGQAGELFF	TGCGCCAGCAGTGAGTCGACGGGACAGGCCGGGGAGCTGTTTTTT
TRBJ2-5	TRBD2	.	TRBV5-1	CASSLVVAGPQETQYF	TGCGCCAGCAGCTTGGTAGTAGCGGGGCCACAAGAGACCCAGTACTTC
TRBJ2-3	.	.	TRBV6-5	CASRLGGTSTDTQYF	TGTGCCAGCAGGCTAGGGGGTACTAGCACAGATACGCAGTATTTT
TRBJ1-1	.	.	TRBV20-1	CSASPQNTEAFF	TGCAGTGCTAGTCCACAGAACACTGAAGCTTTCTTT